The rows below give T cell receptor beta chains drawn from one sample of a study of T cell repertoires in cytomegalovirus infection. These receptors have no known antigen. TCRdb reprocessed the reads via MiXCR and lists one record per CDR3 protein. The profile covers about 900,000 distinct CDR3 sequences, with around 30% appearing a single time and roughly 13% taken by the ten largest. The source material was cultured CD8+ T cells from PBMCs, sampled from culture after CMV antigen stimulation. The receptors were sampled from a human donor in good health (CMV status not recorded). Some clones in this sample may be carry-over from other donors' samples. CDR3s include the opening cysteine and the closing phenylalanine or tryptophan. The D gene is left open where the match is weak. A row's size may be missing; if present it is once, few, many or a size class.

. | once | TRBJ1-1 | TRBV5-1 | TGCGCCAGCAGCTCATCTCGTAGGGGAGAGAACACTGAAGCTTTCTTT | CASSSSRRGENTEAFF
. | . | TRBJ1-2 | TRBV25-1 | TGTGCCAGCAGTGAATACAACTATGGCTACACCTTC | CASSEYNYGYTF
TRBD1 | . | TRBJ2-7 | TRBV7-9 | TGTGCCAGCAGCTTAGTTCGGACAGGGTCCTACGAGCAGTACTTC | CASSLVRTGSYEQYF
. | many | TRBJ2-4 | TRBV7-9 | TGTGCCAGCAGCTCGTACGGGACGGAGACGATAGCCAAAAACATTCAGTACTTC | CASSSYGTETIAKNIQYF
. | few | TRBJ1-4 | TRBV7-6 | TGTGCCATCATCCCATCGGGGGAGGGGGAAAAACTGTTTTTT | CAIIPSGEGEKLFF
TRBD1 | few | TRBJ2-3 | TRBV7-9 | TGTGCCAGCAGCCAACCGGGACAGGGAATTTACGATACGCAGTATTTT | CASSQPGQGIYDTQYF
TRBD1 | few | TRBJ2-1 | TRBV12-3/TRBV12-4 | TGTGCCAGCAGCGCTACCGGACAGGGGGCTTACAATGAGCAGTTCTTC | CASSATGQGAYNEQFF
TRBD2 | . | TRBJ2-3 | TRBV7-9 | TGTGCCAGCAGCCCTACTAGCGGGGAGATGCATACGCAGTATTTT | CASSPTSGEMHTQYF
. | many | TRBJ1-3 | TRBV11-2 | TGTGCCAGCAGACGACCACACGGCCCGAACTCTGGAAACACCATATATTTT | CASRRPHGPNSGNTIYF
. | . | TRBJ2-1 | TRBV12-5 | TGTGCTAGTGGTTTTACGTTAGAGGAAAATTCCTACAATGAGCAGTTCTTC | CASGFTLEENSYNEQFF
. | . | TRBJ1-2 | TRBV4-1 | TGCGCCAGCAGCCCTTCCCCCGGGTCCGGCTACACCTTC | CASSPSPGSGYTF
. | few | TRBJ2-3 | TRBV20-1 | TGCAGTGCCCCGGACAGGGGGCAGCGGGGGGGCCTCTTCGATACGCAGTATTTT | CSAPDRGQRGGLFDTQYF
. | . | TRBJ2-1 | TRBV6-2/TRBV6-3 | TGTGCCAGCAGTGGGCGGGGTAATGTGAATGAGCAGTTCTTC | CASSGRGNVNEQFF
. | few | TRBJ2-4 | TRBV6-2/TRBV6-3 | TGTGCCAGCAGTTATTTTCGATCTTCCATTCTTCCTCTAGCCAAAAACATTCAGTACTTC | CASSYFRSSILPLAKNIQYF
TRBD2 | many | TRBJ2-3 | TRBV7-9 | TGTGCCAGCAGCTTAACTAGCGGGGGATCGACGCAGTATTTT | CASSLTSGGSTQYF
. | . | TRBJ2-2 | TRBV2 | TGTGCCAGCGAGGACTCTACGAACACCGGGGAGCTGTTTTTT | CASEDSTNTGELFF
. | many | TRBJ2-1 | TRBV7-9 | TGTGCCAGCAGCTTAGAGCCGGGGCTAGCTACCTACAATGAGCAGTTCTTC | CASSLEPGLATYNEQFF
. | . | TRBJ2-5 | TRBV7-9 | TGTGCCAGCAGCTTAGGATGGAAGGAAGAGACCCAGTACTTC | CASSLGWKEETQYF
. | few | TRBJ1-5 | TRBV6-1 | TGTGCCAGCAGGCAACGGGGGAATAGCAATCAGCCCCAGCATTTT | CASRQRGNSNQPQHF
. | . | TRBJ1-2 | TRBV10-2 | TGCGCCAGCAATAATTCAACCAAAACTCCCCACTATGGCTACACCTTC | CASNNSTKTPHYGYTF
TRBD1 | . | TRBJ2-5 | TRBV28 | TGTGCCAGCAGTCGCCGGGACAGGGGGCTTCAAGAGACCCAGTACTTC | CASSRRDRGLQETQYF
TRBD2 | few | TRBJ2-7 | TRBV9 | TGTGCCAGCAGCGTAGAAGCGGGGGGGACTCTCTACGAGCAGTACTTC | CASSVEAGGTLYEQYF
TRBD2 | . | TRBJ2-3 | TRBV4-1 | TGCGCCAGCAGCCGTCGGCCTAGCGGGGCTCTGGATACGCAGTATTTT | CASSRRPSGALDTQYF
. | . | TRBJ2-5 | TRBV12-3/TRBV12-4 | TGTGCCAGCAGTTTTGCGAAAACCCAGTACTTC | CASSFAKTQYF
. | . | TRBJ2-7 | TRBV6-6 | TGTGCCAGCAGTTTCAGGGAGTTCGTCTACGAGCAGTACTTC | CASSFREFVYEQYF
TRBD1 | few | TRBJ1-1 | TRBV7-9 | TGTGCCAGCAGCTCAGAGAGTCAGGGGGCAGCCGCTGAAGCTTTCTTT | CASSSESQGAAAEAFF
. | . | TRBJ2-1 | TRBV6-5 | TGTGCCAACAGTTACTCTGGGGGGCAGTTCTTC | CANSYSGGQFF
TRBD1 | . | TRBJ1-2 | TRBV27 | TGTGCCAGCAGTTTTGTTGGGACAGAACCAACTAACTATGGCTACACCTTC | CASSFVGTEPTNYGYTF
. | . | TRBJ1-1 | TRBV27 | TGTGCCAGCAGTCCTTATGCCGGCGCTGAAGCTTTCTTT | CASSPYAGAEAFF
. | . | TRBJ1-2 | TRBV6-2/TRBV6-3 | TGTGCCAGCAGTTCAAATAGAAGGCCTTATGGCTACACCTTC | CASSSNRRPYGYTF
TRBD1 | few | TRBJ2-2 | TRBV6-5 | TGTGCCAGCAGTTACTCGTTGACAGGGAATACCGGGGAGCTGTTTTTT | CASSYSLTGNTGELFF
. | . | TRBJ1-2 | TRBV18 | TGTGCCAGCTCACCACCGTCACCCAACTATGGCTACACCTTC | CASSPPSPNYGYTF
. | . | TRBJ2-1 | TRBV18 | TGTGCCAGCTCACTCTTGGGAACAAGGGGCTACAATGAGCAGTTCTTC | CASSLLGTRGYNEQFF
TRBD1 | many | TRBJ2-1 | TRBV7-9 | TGTGCCAGCAGCTCCGTGGGACAGGTTGGAATCTACAATGAGCAGTTCTTC | CASSSVGQVGIYNEQFF
TRBD1 | . | TRBJ2-3 | TRBV7-9 | TGTGCCAGCAGCTTAGAGCGACAGGGGCTAGATACGCAGTATTTT | CASSLERQGLDTQYF
. | . | TRBJ2-1 | TRBV24-1 | TGTGCCACCAGTCTGGAGCCTCCTTACAATGAGCAGTTCTTC | CATSLEPPYNEQFF
. | . | TRBJ2-5 | TRBV12-3/TRBV12-4 | TGTGCCAGCAGCCCACGGGCAATTCAAGAGACCCAGTACTTC | CASSPRAIQETQYF
. | few | TRBJ1-5 | TRBV6-6 | TGTGCCAGCAGTGGGTCAGCGAATCAGCCCCAGCATTTT | CASSGSANQPQHF
. | few | TRBJ2-3 | TRBV10-3 | TGTGCCATCAGTGAATTGGGGGGCGGCACAGATACGCAGTATTTT | CAISELGGGTDTQYF
. | . | TRBJ2-3 | TRBV6-4 | TGTGCCAGCAGTGACTCGGTCCTAGGAGGCACAGATACGCAGTATTTT | CASSDSVLGGTDTQYF
TRBD2 | few | TRBJ2-1 | TRBV20-1 | TGCAGTGCTAGACCTAGCGGGGGCCCCTGGAATGAGCAGTTCTTC | CSARPSGGPWNEQFF
. | . | TRBJ1-2 | TRBV20-1 | TGCAGTGCTAGAGATACCAACTATGGCTACACCTTC | CSARDTNYGYTF
. | few | TRBJ2-7 | TRBV10-3 | TGTGCCACCGCGGACGCCTACGAGCAGTACTTC | CATADAYEQYF